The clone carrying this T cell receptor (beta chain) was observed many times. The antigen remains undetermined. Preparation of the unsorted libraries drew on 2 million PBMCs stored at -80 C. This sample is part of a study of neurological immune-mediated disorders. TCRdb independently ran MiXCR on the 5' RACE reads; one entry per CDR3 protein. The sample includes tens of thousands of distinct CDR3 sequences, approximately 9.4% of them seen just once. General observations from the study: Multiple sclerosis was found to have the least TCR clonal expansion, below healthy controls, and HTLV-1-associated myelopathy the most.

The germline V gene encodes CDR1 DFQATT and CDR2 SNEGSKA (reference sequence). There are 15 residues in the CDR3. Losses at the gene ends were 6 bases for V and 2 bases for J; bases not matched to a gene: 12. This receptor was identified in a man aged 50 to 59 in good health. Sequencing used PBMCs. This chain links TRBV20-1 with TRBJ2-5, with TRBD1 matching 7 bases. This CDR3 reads CSALGDSGIQETQYF. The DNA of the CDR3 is TGCAGTGCCTTAGGGGACAGTGGAATTCAAGAGACCCAGTACTTC.